A selection of T cell receptor beta chains follows, all from one sample in a study of blood T cells in healthy people across ages. TCRdb recomputed calls from the 5' RACE reads with MiXCR, one row per CDR3 protein. The profile shows about 1.5 million distinct CDR3 sequences, roughly 40% of them singletons. Sequencing was carried out using blood. These TCRs come from a woman aged 18-29 years in good health. CDR3s include the opening cysteine and the closing phenylalanine or tryptophan. Fields, in order: J gene, clone size, CDR3 length, D gene, V gene, CDR3 DNA, CDR3 protein. A D gene is named only where the DNA matches it firmly. Rows give clone size only sometimes, using once, few, many, or a class for an expanded clone.

j_gene: TRBJ2-1
abundance: .
len: 16
d_gene: .
v_gene: TRBV20-1
CDR3nt: TGCAGTGCTAGAGATGAGTCTAGCGCAACCTACAATGAGCAGTTCTTC
CDR3aa: CSARDESSATYNEQFF

j_gene: TRBJ2-5
abundance: many
len: 11
d_gene: .
v_gene: TRBV29-1
CDR3nt: TGCAGCGTTGTATCGGTAGAGACCCAGTACTTC
CDR3aa: CSVVSVETQYF

j_gene: TRBJ2-7
abundance: .
len: 14
d_gene: .
v_gene: TRBV9
CDR3nt: TGTGCCAGCAGCCCGGCACGAGCCGACTACGAGCAGTACTTC
CDR3aa: CASSPARADYEQYF

j_gene: TRBJ2-5
abundance: .
len: 15
d_gene: TRBD1
v_gene: TRBV4-1
CDR3nt: TGCGCCAGCAGGCTCGGACAGGGGGGGAAGGAGACCCAGTACTTC
CDR3aa: CASRLGQGGKETQYF

j_gene: TRBJ2-7
abundance: .
len: 16
d_gene: .
v_gene: TRBV7-9
CDR3nt: TGTGCCAGCAGCTTAGAGTCGGTGGCGAGCTCCTACGAGCAGTACTTC
CDR3aa: CASSLESVASSYEQYF

j_gene: TRBJ2-1
abundance: .
len: 15
d_gene: TRBD2
v_gene: TRBV3-1
CDR3nt: TGTGCCAGCAGCCACATCACGGGAGGTAGAAATGAGCAGTTCTTC
CDR3aa: CASSHITGGRNEQFF

j_gene: TRBJ2-5
abundance: .
len: 15
d_gene: .
v_gene: TRBV12-3/TRBV12-4
CDR3nt: TGTGCCAGCAGCTCTTCAGGGGAGGGCCCAGAGACCCAGTACTTC
CDR3aa: CASSSSGEGPETQYF

j_gene: TRBJ2-3
abundance: .
len: 14
d_gene: .
v_gene: TRBV7-7
CDR3nt: TGTGCCAGCAGCTCTACGGGTGCCACAGATACGCAGTATTTT
CDR3aa: CASSSTGATDTQYF

j_gene: TRBJ1-2
abundance: .
len: 13
d_gene: .
v_gene: TRBV7-2
CDR3nt: TGTGCCAGCAGGGGAGACAGAAACTATGGCTACACCTTC
CDR3aa: CASRGDRNYGYTF

j_gene: TRBJ1-4
abundance: few
len: 12
d_gene: .
v_gene: TRBV12-3/TRBV12-4
CDR3nt: TGTGCCAGCAGTCTAAGAGCCGAAAAACTGTTTTTT
CDR3aa: CASSLRAEKLFF

j_gene: TRBJ2-6
abundance: .
len: 18
d_gene: .
v_gene: TRBV6-1
CDR3nt: TGTGCCAGCAGCAGACTCACCCCCGGGGTCTCTGGGGCCAACGTCCTGACTTTC
CDR3aa: CASSRLTPGVSGANVLTF

j_gene: TRBJ2-6
abundance: .
len: 13
d_gene: .
v_gene: TRBV29-1
CDR3nt: TGCAGCGTAAAATTGGCTGGGGCCAACGTCCTGACTTTC
CDR3aa: CSVKLAGANVLTF

j_gene: TRBJ2-1
abundance: .
len: 15
d_gene: TRBD2
v_gene: TRBV20-1
CDR3nt: TGCAGTGCTAGAGCCAGCGGGAAGATCAACAATGAGCAGTTCTTC
CDR3aa: CSARASGKINNEQFF

j_gene: TRBJ2-7
abundance: .
len: 17
d_gene: TRBD1
v_gene: TRBV4-1
CDR3nt: TGCGCCAGCAGCCAAGATCCGCCGACAGGGTACTACAATGAGCAGTACTTC
CDR3aa: CASSQDPPTGYYNEQYF

j_gene: TRBJ2-3
abundance: .
len: 15
d_gene: TRBD2
v_gene: TRBV5-1
CDR3nt: TGCGCCAGCAGCTTGTCAATTGGGGGGGCAGATACGCAGTATTTT
CDR3aa: CASSLSIGGADTQYF

j_gene: TRBJ2-1
abundance: .
len: 15
d_gene: .
v_gene: TRBV5-5
CDR3nt: TGTGCCAGCAGCTTGGCCCCGGGGATCGCGAATGAGCAGTTCTTC
CDR3aa: CASSLAPGIANEQFF

j_gene: TRBJ2-1
abundance: few
len: 14
d_gene: TRBD2
v_gene: TRBV20-1
CDR3nt: TGCAGTGCACCTCGGACTAGCGGGCGAAATGAGCAGTTCTTC
CDR3aa: CSAPRTSGRNEQFF

j_gene: TRBJ2-1
abundance: few
len: 17
d_gene: TRBD1
v_gene: TRBV12-3/TRBV12-4
CDR3nt: TGTGCCAGCAGCTCTTCCGGGACAGCTTACTCCTACAATGAGCAGTTCTTC
CDR3aa: CASSSSGTAYSYNEQFF

j_gene: TRBJ2-1
abundance: .
len: 14
d_gene: TRBD2
v_gene: TRBV19
CDR3nt: TGTGCCAGTAGTATACAGCGGGGGAACAATGAGCAGTTCTTC
CDR3aa: CASSIQRGNNEQFF

j_gene: TRBJ1-5
abundance: .
len: 15
d_gene: .
v_gene: TRBV2
CDR3nt: TGTGCCAGCACCCCACACAGGGATAGCAATCAGCCCCAGCATTTT
CDR3aa: CASTPHRDSNQPQHF

j_gene: TRBJ2-6
abundance: .
len: 14
d_gene: .
v_gene: TRBV20-1
CDR3nt: TGCAGTGCTACCCGGTACTCTGGGGCCAACGTCCTGACTTTC
CDR3aa: CSATRYSGANVLTF

j_gene: TRBJ2-3
abundance: once
len: 14
d_gene: TRBD2
v_gene: TRBV10-3
CDR3nt: TGTGCCATTTTCAGCGGGACCTCCACAGATACGCAGTATTTT
CDR3aa: CAIFSGTSTDTQYF

j_gene: TRBJ2-5
abundance: .
len: 14
d_gene: .
v_gene: TRBV25-1
CDR3nt: TGTGCCAGCAGTCCGAAAATATACCAAGAGACCCAGTACTTC
CDR3aa: CASSPKIYQETQYF

j_gene: TRBJ2-7
abundance: few
len: 15
d_gene: .
v_gene: TRBV11-2
CDR3nt: TGTGCCAGCAGCTTAAATCTGGCCGTCTCCTACGAGCAGTACTTC
CDR3aa: CASSLNLAVSYEQYF

j_gene: TRBJ2-7
abundance: .
len: 15
d_gene: .
v_gene: TRBV4-1
CDR3nt: TGCGCCAGCAGCCCTACGAGGGGAAGCTCCTACGAGCAGTACTTC
CDR3aa: CASSPTRGSSYEQYF

j_gene: TRBJ2-3
abundance: many
len: 12
d_gene: .
v_gene: TRBV20-1
CDR3nt: TGCAGTGCTAATGCGTTCGCAGATACGCAGTATTTT
CDR3aa: CSANAFADTQYF

j_gene: TRBJ2-7
abundance: .
len: 16
d_gene: .
v_gene: TRBV4-1
CDR3nt: TGCGCCAGCAGCCAAGATATGAGGGGGGTCTACAATGAGCAGTACTTC
CDR3aa: CASSQDMRGVYNEQYF

j_gene: TRBJ2-5
abundance: few
len: 14
d_gene: .
v_gene: TRBV6-1
CDR3nt: TGTGCCAGCGTGTCGGGGAGCCGTGGGGAGACCCAGTACTTC
CDR3aa: CASVSGSRGETQYF

j_gene: TRBJ2-3
abundance: .
len: 16
d_gene: TRBD2
v_gene: TRBV11-2
CDR3nt: TGTGCCAGCAGCCCGGGACTAGGGATTAGCACAGATACGCAGTATTTT
CDR3aa: CASSPGLGISTDTQYF

j_gene: TRBJ1-2
abundance: .
len: 13
d_gene: .
v_gene: TRBV2
CDR3nt: TGTGCCAGCAGTGAGTCGGCGGGCTATGGCTACACCTTC
CDR3aa: CASSESAGYGYTF

j_gene: TRBJ1-6
abundance: .
len: 15
d_gene: TRBD1
v_gene: TRBV29-1
CDR3nt: TGCAGCGTGGCCTATGGGGGACAGGGGAAATCACCCCTCCACTTT
CDR3aa: CSVAYGGQGKSPLHF

j_gene: TRBJ2-1
abundance: .
len: 16
d_gene: .
v_gene: TRBV21-1
CDR3nt: TGTGCCAGCAGCAAGGGTGCGGGAATCGAAAACAATGAGCAGTTCTTC
CDR3aa: CASSKGAGIENNEQFF

j_gene: TRBJ2-2
abundance: .
len: 16
d_gene: TRBD2
v_gene: TRBV29-1
CDR3nt: TGCAGCGTTGGGACTAGCGGGAGTAGTCGAACCGGGGAGCTGTTTTTT
CDR3aa: CSVGTSGSSRTGELFF

j_gene: TRBJ2-2
abundance: .
len: 14
d_gene: TRBD2
v_gene: TRBV30
CDR3nt: TGTGCCTGGGCCATGGGACTAGTGGGCGGGGAGCTGTTTTTT
CDR3aa: CAWAMGLVGGELFF

j_gene: TRBJ2-2
abundance: .
len: 15
d_gene: .
v_gene: TRBV2
CDR3nt: TGTGCCAGCAGTGCCTTTGCGAGGAACACCGGGGAGCTGTTTTTT
CDR3aa: CASSAFARNTGELFF

j_gene: TRBJ2-7
abundance: .
len: 15
d_gene: .
v_gene: TRBV10-3
CDR3nt: TGTGCCATCAGCGTACCTACCGGTCCTTCCTACGAGCAGTACTTC
CDR3aa: CAISVPTGPSYEQYF

j_gene: TRBJ2-5
abundance: .
len: 15
d_gene: TRBD2
v_gene: TRBV3-1
CDR3nt: TGTGCCAGCAGCCCAACCGGGACTATTCAAGAGACCCAGTACTTC
CDR3aa: CASSPTGTIQETQYF

j_gene: TRBJ1-2
abundance: .
len: 15
d_gene: .
v_gene: TRBV7-9
CDR3nt: TGTGCCAGCAGCTTAGGTGCCGATCCACCCGGTGGCTACACCTTC
CDR3aa: CASSLGADPPGGYTF

j_gene: TRBJ2-1
abundance: .
len: 11
d_gene: .
v_gene: TRBV7-2
CDR3nt: TGTGCCAGCAGCCGGGGTCCGGGGCAGTTCTTC
CDR3aa: CASSRGPGQFF

j_gene: TRBJ2-5
abundance: .
len: 19
d_gene: TRBD2
v_gene: TRBV20-1
CDR3nt: TGCAGTGCTAGAGCCCTACGCGGGACTAGCGGGGGGGACGAAGAGACCCAGTACTTC
CDR3aa: CSARALRGTSGGDEETQYF

j_gene: TRBJ2-5
abundance: .
len: 13
d_gene: TRBD2
v_gene: TRBV7-2
CDR3nt: TGTGCCAGCAGCGAATCTCCTCGGGCGGGGGAGTACTTC
CDR3aa: CASSESPRAGEYF

j_gene: TRBJ2-5
abundance: few
len: 15
d_gene: .
v_gene: TRBV7-9
CDR3nt: TGTGCCAGCAGCCGCGGGACCCAGGAACGTGAGACCCAGTACTTC
CDR3aa: CASSRGTQERETQYF

j_gene: TRBJ1-5
abundance: .
len: 16
d_gene: TRBD1
v_gene: TRBV6-5
CDR3nt: TGTGCCAGCAGTTACTCGGGACAGGGGGGTTATCAGCCCCAGCATTTT
CDR3aa: CASSYSGQGGYQPQHF

j_gene: TRBJ2-2
abundance: .
len: 14
d_gene: .
v_gene: TRBV20-1
CDR3nt: TGCAGTGCTCTGGCCGGGACAAACACCGGGGAGCTGTTTTTT
CDR3aa: CSALAGTNTGELFF

j_gene: TRBJ1-1
abundance: .
len: 13
d_gene: .
v_gene: TRBV7-3
CDR3nt: TGTGCCAGCCGAGGCTCAGCTGGCACTGAAGCTTTCTTT
CDR3aa: CASRGSAGTEAFF

j_gene: TRBJ2-3
abundance: many
len: 16
d_gene: TRBD2
v_gene: TRBV20-1
CDR3nt: TGCAGTGCTCCCCGCGGTAGCGGGGGGCTCACAGATACGCAGTATTTT
CDR3aa: CSAPRGSGGLTDTQYF

j_gene: TRBJ1-1
abundance: once
len: 14
d_gene: .
v_gene: TRBV6-1
CDR3nt: TGTGCCAGCAAGCGGGGACCGGACGGCACTGAAGCTTTCTTT
CDR3aa: CASKRGPDGTEAFF

j_gene: TRBJ2-1
abundance: .
len: 17
d_gene: TRBD2
v_gene: TRBV5-6
CDR3nt: TGTGCCGGCAGCTTCCGTACTAGCGGGAGTTTAGTCAATGAGCAGTTCTTC
CDR3aa: CAGSFRTSGSLVNEQFF

j_gene: TRBJ2-1
abundance: .
len: 17
d_gene: .
v_gene: TRBV15
CDR3nt: TGTGCCACCAGCAGAGATCTGCAGGTTACCTCCCACAATGAGCAGTTCTTC
CDR3aa: CATSRDLQVTSHNEQFF

j_gene: TRBJ2-7
abundance: once
len: 15
d_gene: .
v_gene: TRBV12-5
CDR3nt: TGTGCTAGTGGTTTGGTAGTGCAGGGGCCCTACGAGCAGTACTTC
CDR3aa: CASGLVVQGPYEQYF

j_gene: TRBJ2-6
abundance: .
len: 18
d_gene: TRBD1
v_gene: TRBV20-1
CDR3nt: TGCAGTGCTAGCAGGGACAGGGGGATTCGCTCTAGGGCCAACGTCCTGACTTTC
CDR3aa: CSASRDRGIRSRANVLTF

j_gene: TRBJ1-2
abundance: .
len: 12
d_gene: .
v_gene: TRBV28
CDR3nt: TGTGCCAGCACTGAGCAGGGTGGTGGCTACACCTTC
CDR3aa: CASTEQGGGYTF

j_gene: TRBJ1-2
abundance: .
len: 15
d_gene: .
v_gene: TRBV7-9
CDR3nt: TGCGCCAGCAGCCTGAGGATCGAGGTTGACTATGGCTACACCTTC
CDR3aa: CASSLRIEVDYGYTF

j_gene: TRBJ2-1
abundance: few
len: 16
d_gene: TRBD1
v_gene: TRBV29-1
CDR3nt: TGCAGCGTTGATGGGACGACAGGGATATTCTACAATGAGCAGTTCTTC
CDR3aa: CSVDGTTGIFYNEQFF

j_gene: TRBJ1-1
abundance: few
len: 16
d_gene: .
v_gene: TRBV15
CDR3nt: TGTGCCACCAGAGATCACGGGGGAGGGCCGGGCACTGAAGCTTTCTTT
CDR3aa: CATRDHGGGPGTEAFF